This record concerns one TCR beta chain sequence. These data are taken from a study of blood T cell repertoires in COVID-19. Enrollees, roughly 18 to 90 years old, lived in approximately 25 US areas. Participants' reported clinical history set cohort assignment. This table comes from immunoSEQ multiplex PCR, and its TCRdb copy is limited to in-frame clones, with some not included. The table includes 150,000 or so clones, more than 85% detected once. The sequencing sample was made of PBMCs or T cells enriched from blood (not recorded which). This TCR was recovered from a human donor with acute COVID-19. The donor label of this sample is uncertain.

The CDR3 DNA follows: TGTGCCAGCACCCACGGGACAGGGCTCGAGACCCAGTACTTC. Translation gives CASTHGTGLETQYF. The chain uses TRBV7-2 and TRBJ2-5, with 9 bases lining up with TRBD1. Per the germline V gene, CDR1 is SGHTA and CDR2 is FQGNSA. This CDR3 has 14 amino acids. Losses at the gene ends were 7 bases for V and 5 bases for J; bases not matched to a gene: 8. The full variable domain, rest sourced from reference TRBV7-2 and TRBJ2-5, is GAGVSQSPSNKVTEKGKDVELRCDPISGHTALYWYRQSLGQGLEFLIYFQGNSAPDKSGLPSDRFSAERTGGSVSTLTIQRTQQEDSAVYLCASTHGTGLETQYFGPGTRLLVL.